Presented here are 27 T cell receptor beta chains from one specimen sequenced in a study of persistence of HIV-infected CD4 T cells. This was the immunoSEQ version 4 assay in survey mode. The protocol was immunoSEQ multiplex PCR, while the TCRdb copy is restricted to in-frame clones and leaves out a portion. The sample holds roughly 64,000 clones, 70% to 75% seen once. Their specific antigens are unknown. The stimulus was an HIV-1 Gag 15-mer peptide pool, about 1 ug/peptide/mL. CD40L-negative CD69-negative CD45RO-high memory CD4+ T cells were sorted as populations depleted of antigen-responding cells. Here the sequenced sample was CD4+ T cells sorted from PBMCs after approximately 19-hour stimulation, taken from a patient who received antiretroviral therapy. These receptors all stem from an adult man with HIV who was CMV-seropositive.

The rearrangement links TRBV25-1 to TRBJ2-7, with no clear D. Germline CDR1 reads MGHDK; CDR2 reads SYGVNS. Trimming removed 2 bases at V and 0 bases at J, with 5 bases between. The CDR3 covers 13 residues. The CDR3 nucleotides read TGTGCCAGCAGTGAACGGGCCTCCTACGAGCAGTACTTC. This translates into CASSERASYEQYF.

The CDR3 region is CASSLNSVSGGEQYF. The DNA for the CDR3 is TGTGCCAGCAGCTTAAACTCGGTTTCAGGGGGCGAGCAGTACTTC. This chain links TRBV7-2 with TRBJ2-7, with 7 bases fitting TRBD1. The CDR3 covers 15 residues. Germline V lookup: CDR1 SGHTA, CDR2 FQGNSA. Trimming removed 2 bases from V and 6 bases from J; junction bases left unmatched: 10.

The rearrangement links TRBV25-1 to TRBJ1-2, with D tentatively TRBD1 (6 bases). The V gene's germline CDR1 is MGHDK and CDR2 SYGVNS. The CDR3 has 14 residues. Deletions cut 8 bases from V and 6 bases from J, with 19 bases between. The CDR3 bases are TGTGCCAGCTCGTTAGGGGGGCGCAGGAATGGCTACACCTTC. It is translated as CASSLGGRRNGYTF.

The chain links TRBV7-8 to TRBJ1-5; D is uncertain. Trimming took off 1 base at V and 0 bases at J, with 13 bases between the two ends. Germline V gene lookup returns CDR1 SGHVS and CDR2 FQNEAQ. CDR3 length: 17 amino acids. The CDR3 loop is CASSLEGQTYSNQPQHF. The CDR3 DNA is TGTGCCAGCAGCTTAGAAGGGCAGACTTATAGCAATCAGCCCCAGCATTTT.

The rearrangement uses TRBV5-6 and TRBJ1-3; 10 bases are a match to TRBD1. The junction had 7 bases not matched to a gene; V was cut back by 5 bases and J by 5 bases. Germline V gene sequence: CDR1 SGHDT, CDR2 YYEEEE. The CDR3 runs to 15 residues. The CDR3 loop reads CASSLMGQGRNTIYF. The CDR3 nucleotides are TGTGCCAGCAGTCTCATGGGACAGGGGAGAAACACCATATATTTT.

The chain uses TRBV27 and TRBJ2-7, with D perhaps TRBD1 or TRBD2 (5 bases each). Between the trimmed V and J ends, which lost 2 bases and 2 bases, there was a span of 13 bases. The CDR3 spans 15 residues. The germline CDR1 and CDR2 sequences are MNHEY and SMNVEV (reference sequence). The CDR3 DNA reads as TGTGCCAGCAGTTTAAAAGGGACCCTTACCTACGAGCAGTACTTC. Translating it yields CASSLKGTLTYEQYF.

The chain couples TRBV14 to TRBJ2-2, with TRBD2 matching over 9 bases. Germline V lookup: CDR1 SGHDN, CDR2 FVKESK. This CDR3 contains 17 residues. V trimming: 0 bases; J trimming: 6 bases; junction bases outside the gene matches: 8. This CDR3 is CASSQDLGLAKPGELFF. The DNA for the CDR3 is TGTGCCAGCAGCCAAGATCTAGGACTAGCGAAACCCGGGGAGCTGTTTTTT.

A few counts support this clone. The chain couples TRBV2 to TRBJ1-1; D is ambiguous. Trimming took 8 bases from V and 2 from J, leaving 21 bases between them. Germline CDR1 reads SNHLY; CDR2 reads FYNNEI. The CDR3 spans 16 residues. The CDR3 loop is CASASDLGVRNTEAFF. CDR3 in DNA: TGTGCCAGCGCCTCAGATTTGGGCGTGAGAAACACTGAAGCTTTCTTT. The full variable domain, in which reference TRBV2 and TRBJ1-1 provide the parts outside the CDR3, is EPEVTQTPSHQVTQMGQEVILRCVPISNHLYFYWYRQILGQKVEFLVSFYNNEISEKSEIFDDQFSVERPDGSNFTLKIRSTKLEDSAMYFCASASDLGVRNTEAFFGQGTRLTVV.

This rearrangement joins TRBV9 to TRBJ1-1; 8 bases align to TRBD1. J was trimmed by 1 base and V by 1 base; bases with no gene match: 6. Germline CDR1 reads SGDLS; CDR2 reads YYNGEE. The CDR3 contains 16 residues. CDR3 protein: CASSVHQGATNTEAFF. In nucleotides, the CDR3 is TGTGCCAGCAGCGTACATCAGGGGGCGACGAACACTGAAGCTTTCTTT.

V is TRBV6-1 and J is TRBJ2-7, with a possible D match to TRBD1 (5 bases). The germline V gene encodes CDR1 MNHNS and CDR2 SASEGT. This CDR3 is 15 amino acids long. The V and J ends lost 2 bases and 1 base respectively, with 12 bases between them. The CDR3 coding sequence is TGTGCCAGCAGTGAATGGTCAGGGCTGTCCTACGAGCAGTACTTC. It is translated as CASSEWSGLSYEQYF.

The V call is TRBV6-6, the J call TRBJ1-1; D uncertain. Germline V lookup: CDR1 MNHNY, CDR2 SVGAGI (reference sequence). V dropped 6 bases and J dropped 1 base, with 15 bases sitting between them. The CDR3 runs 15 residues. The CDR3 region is CASSPITGGNTEAFF. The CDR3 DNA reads TGTGCCAGCAGCCCCATAACGGGAGGGAACACTGAAGCTTTCTTT.

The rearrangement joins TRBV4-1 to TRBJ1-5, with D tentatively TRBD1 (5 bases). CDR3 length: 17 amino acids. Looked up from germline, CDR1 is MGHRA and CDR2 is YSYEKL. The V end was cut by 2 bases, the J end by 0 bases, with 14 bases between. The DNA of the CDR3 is TGCGCCAGCAGCCAAAGTCCCAGGGTGGATAGCAATCAGCCCCAGCATTTT. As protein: CASSQSPRVDSNQPQHF.

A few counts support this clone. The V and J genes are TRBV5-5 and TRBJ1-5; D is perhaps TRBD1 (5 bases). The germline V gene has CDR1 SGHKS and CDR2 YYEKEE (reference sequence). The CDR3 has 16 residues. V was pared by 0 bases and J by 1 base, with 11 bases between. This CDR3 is CASSLGQGTSNQPQHF. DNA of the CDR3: TGTGCCAGCAGCTTGGGGCAGGGAACGAGCAATCAGCCCCAGCATTTT.

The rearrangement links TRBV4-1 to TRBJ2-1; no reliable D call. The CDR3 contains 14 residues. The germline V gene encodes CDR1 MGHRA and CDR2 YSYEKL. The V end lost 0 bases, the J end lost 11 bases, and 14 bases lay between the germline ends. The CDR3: CASSQEGGPPKQFF. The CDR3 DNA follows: TGCGCCAGCAGCCAAGAAGGCGGTCCGCCGAAGCAGTTCTTC.

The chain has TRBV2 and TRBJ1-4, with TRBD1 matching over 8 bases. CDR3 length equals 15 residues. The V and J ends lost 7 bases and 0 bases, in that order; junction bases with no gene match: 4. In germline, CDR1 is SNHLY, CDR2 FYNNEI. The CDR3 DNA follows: TGTGCCAGCAAGGAGACAGGGGCAACTAATGAAAAACTGTTTTTT. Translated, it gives CASKETGATNEKLFF.

CDR3 loop: CASSPGRSEQFF. The CDR3 DNA is TGTGCCAGCTCACCGGGGAGGAGTGAGCAGTTCTTC. The genes are TRBV18 and TRBJ2-1; possible D gene TRBD2, 6 bases. This CDR3 region has 12 residues. Trimming removed 3 bases at V and 9 bases at J, with 9 bases between. Germline V gives CDR1 KGHSH, CDR2 LQKENI.

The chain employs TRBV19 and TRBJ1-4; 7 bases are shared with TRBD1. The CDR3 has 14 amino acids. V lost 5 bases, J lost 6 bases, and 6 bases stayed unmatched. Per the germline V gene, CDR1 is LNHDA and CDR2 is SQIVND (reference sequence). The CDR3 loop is CASSLSTGYEKLFF. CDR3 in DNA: TGTGCCAGTAGTCTGTCGACAGGGTATGAAAAACTGTTTTTT.

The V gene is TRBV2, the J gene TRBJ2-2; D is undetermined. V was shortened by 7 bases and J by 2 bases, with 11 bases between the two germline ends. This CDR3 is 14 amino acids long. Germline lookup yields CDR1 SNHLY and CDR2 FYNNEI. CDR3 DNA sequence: TGTGCCAGCAACTTAGCACCTAACACCGGGGAGCTGTTTTTT. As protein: CASNLAPNTGELFF.

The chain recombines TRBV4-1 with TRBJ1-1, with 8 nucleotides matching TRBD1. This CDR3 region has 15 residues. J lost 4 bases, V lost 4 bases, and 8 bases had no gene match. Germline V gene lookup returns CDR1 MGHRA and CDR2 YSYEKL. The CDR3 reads CASSLNQGAGTEAFF. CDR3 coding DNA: TGCGCCAGCAGCCTAAATCAGGGGGCGGGCACTGAAGCTTTCTTT.

The CDR3 here is CASIYLGQYNEQFF. CDR3 nucleotide sequence: TGTGCCAGCATCTACCTGGGCCAGTACAATGAGCAGTTCTTC. The V gene is TRBV7-2, the J gene TRBJ2-1, with D unresolved. Trimming removed 7 bases from V and 4 bases from J, with 14 bases in between. Germline CDR1 and CDR2: SGHTA and FQGNSA. The CDR3 consists of 14 residues.

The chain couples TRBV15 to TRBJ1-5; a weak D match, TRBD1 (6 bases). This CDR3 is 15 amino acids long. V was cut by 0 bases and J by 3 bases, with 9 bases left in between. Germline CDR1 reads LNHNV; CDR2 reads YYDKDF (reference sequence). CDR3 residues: CATSRDRQVNQPQHF. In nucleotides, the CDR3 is TGTGCCACCAGCAGAGATCGACAGGTCAATCAGCCCCAGCATTTT. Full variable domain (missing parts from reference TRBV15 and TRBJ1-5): DAMVIQNPRYQVTQFGKPVTLSCSQTLNHNVMYWYQQKSSQAPKLLFHYYDKDFNNEADTPDNFQSRRPNTSFCFLDIRSPGLGDTAMYLCATSRDRQVNQPQHFGDGTRLSIL.

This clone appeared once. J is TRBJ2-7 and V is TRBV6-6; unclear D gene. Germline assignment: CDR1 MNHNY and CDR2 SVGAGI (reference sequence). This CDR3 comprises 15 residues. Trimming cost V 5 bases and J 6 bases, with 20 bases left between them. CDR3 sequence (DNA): TGTGCCAGCAGTAAAGGGTACAGAAAGGGATCCGAGCAGTACTTC. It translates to CASSKGYRKGSEQYF.

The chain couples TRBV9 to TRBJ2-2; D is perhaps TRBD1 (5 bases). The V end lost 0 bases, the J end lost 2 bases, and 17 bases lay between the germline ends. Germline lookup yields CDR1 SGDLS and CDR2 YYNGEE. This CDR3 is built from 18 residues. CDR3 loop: CASSVDPQGRTNTGELFF. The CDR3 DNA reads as TGTGCCAGCAGCGTAGATCCGCAGGGTAGAACTAACACCGGGGAGCTGTTTTTT.

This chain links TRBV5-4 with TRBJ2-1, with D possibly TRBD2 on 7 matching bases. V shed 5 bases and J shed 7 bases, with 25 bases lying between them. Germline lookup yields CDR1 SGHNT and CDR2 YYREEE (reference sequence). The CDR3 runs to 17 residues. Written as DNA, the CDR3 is TGTGCCAGCAGTGACGAGGGGGGGCCCGGTCGAAGGAATGAGCAGTTCTTC. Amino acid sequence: CASSDEGGPGRRNEQFF.

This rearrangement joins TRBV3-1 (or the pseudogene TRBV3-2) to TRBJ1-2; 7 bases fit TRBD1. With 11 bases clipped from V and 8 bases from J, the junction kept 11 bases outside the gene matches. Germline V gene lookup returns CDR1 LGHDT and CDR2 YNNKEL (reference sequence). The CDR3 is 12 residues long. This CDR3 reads CAAMDRLGGYTF. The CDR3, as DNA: TGTGCCGCGATGGACAGGCTCGGGGGCTACACCTTC.

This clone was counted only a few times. CDR3 region: CATSRVREQGAYYGYTF. In DNA, the CDR3 is TGTGCCACCAGCAGAGTGAGGGAACAGGGAGCGTACTATGGCTACACCTTC. V and J are TRBV15 and TRBJ1-2; the D gene is possibly TRBD1 (6 bases). The ends were cut back, 1 base at V and 3 bases at J, with 18 bases in the middle. Germline V gene sequence: CDR1 LNHNV, CDR2 YYDKDF (reference sequence). The CDR3 sequence is 17 residues long.

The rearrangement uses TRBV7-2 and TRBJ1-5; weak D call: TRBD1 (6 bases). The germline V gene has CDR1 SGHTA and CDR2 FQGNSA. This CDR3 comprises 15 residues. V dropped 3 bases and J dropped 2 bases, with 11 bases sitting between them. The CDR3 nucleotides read TGTGCCAGCAGCTTCGTAGGGGGAGGCAATCAGCCCCAGCATTTT. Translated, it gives CASSFVGGGNQPQHF.